What follows describes a single TCR beta chain. These data are taken from a study of shared clonotypes between healthy human individuals. Here immunoSEQ multiplex PCR was the method, and the copy in TCRdb shows in-frame clones only, minus some. This repertoire shows approximately 2.5 million clones, just over 90% found once; its top ten account for roughly 0.15%. Germline-derived CDR1 and CDR2 are SGHRS and YFSETQ. V gave up 3 bases and J gave up 4 bases, with 13 bases separating them. The CDR3 totals 15 residues. This TCR was recovered from a man in his late teens or twenties in good health. The sequencing sample was made of naive CD4+ T cells sorted from blood. Subset reported: CD45RA+ positively selected. The V gene is TRBV5-1, the J gene TRBJ2-2; no reliable D call. Here the CDR3 reads CASSSLDPATGELFF. The CDR3 nucleotides read TGCGCCAGCAGCTCCTTGGATCCGGCCACCGGGGAGCTGTTTTTT.